A single sample is the source of the 7 T cell receptor beta chains below, sequenced in a study of regulatory T cells in long-lasting Graves disease (dated by TCRdb to the early 2020s). Explained via the paper, the time point label denotes: newly diagnosed GD, antithyroid drugs for less than 3 months. For both TCR sequencing and RNA sequencing, RNA was extracted from PBMCs in TRIzol. The library was made by multiplex PCR. The listed sequencing device is Illumina HiSeq 4000. CDR3 regions were amplified by Arm-PCR with iRepertoire HTBI primers to construct TCR beta libraries. TCRdb took the public reads, trimmed them with fastp at Q25, ran MiXCR for clone calling and kept in-frame beta chains. Duplicate CDR3 protein sequences are folded into a single record with the most common DNA and genes. The table for this sample lists hundreds of thousands of distinct CDR3 sequences; about 16% of them were counted only once. Around 13% of the sample goes to the ten largest clones.

A further study also used this sample, focusing on T cells in Graves' hyperthyroidism and ophthalmopathy.

The input for sequencing was peripheral blood mononuclear cells (PBMCs), taken at new diagnosis, from a patient treated with antithyroid drugs. These receptors were obtained from a man aged 18 to 30 with Graves disease. Donor details come from another sample of the same person, matched by shared clones.

In the case of this clonotype: A much more abundant neighbour one base away suggests this may be a read error. V and J are TRBV12-3 or TRBV12-4 and TRBJ2-5; the D is unclear. Trimming pared 5 bases from V and 11 bases from J, leaving 30 bases between. CDR3 size: 17 residues. CDR3 in amino acids: CASSPTRRTDPYNEQYF. DNA of the CDR3: TGTGCCAGCAGTCCGACTCGCCGGACGGATCCTTACAATGAGCAGTACTTC.

This clonotype was observed at least ten times. V and J are TRBV9 and TRBJ2-2; D gene unclear. Deletions cut 2 bases from V and 6 bases from J, with 11 bases between. Germline values: CDR1 SGDLS, CDR2 YYNGEE. This CDR3 comprises 14 residues. The CDR3: CASSVGIAAGELFF. DNA for the CDR3: TGTGCCAGCAGCGTCGGCATTGCTGCCGGGGAGCTGTTTTTT. Filled out from reference TRBV9 and TRBJ2-2, the complete variable domain reads DSGVTQTPKHLITATGQRVTLRCSPRSGDLSVYWYQQSLDQGLQFLIQYYNGEERAKGNILERFSAQQFPDLHSELNLSSLELGDSALYFCASSVGIAAGELFFGEGSRLTVL.

This clonotype has a handful of counts. In DNA form, the CDR3 reads TGCAGTGCTACGGGATTCTACACTGAAGCTTTCTTT. Amino acid sequence: CSATGFYTEAFF. J is TRBJ1-1 and V is TRBV20-1; the D is unclear. Germline CDR1 and CDR2: DFQATT and SNEGSKA (reference sequence). The CDR3 is 12 amino acids. The V and J ends lost 4 bases and 3 bases respectively, with 9 bases between them.

In this sample, this clonotype turned up many times. This sequence joins TRBV2 and TRBJ1-2; D uncertain. CDR1 SNHLY and CDR2 FYNNEI come from the germline V gene. V was clipped by 7 bases and J by 3 bases, with 12 bases between them. The CDR3 is 13 amino acids. The CDR3 spells CASIGQQDYGYTF. The CDR3 DNA follows: TGTGCCAGCATCGGCCAACAAGACTATGGCTACACCTTC.

The rearrangement links TRBV29-1 to TRBJ2-7; 9 bases line up with TRBD1. J was trimmed by 1 base and V by 7 bases; bases with no gene match: 5. CDR3 size: 13 residues. The V gene's germline CDR1 is SQVTM and CDR2 ANQGSEA. This CDR3 reads CSAGTGTSYEQYF. The CDR3 DNA reads TGCAGCGCAGGGACAGGGACTTCCTACGAGCAGTACTTC.

This clonotype was recorded at least ten times. The chain couples TRBV30 to TRBJ1-2; TRBD1 is a possible D gene (6 bases). Trimming shortened V by 2 bases and J by 6 bases, and 10 bases separated the two germline ends. Germline V gives CDR1 GTSNPN, CDR2 SVGIG (reference sequence). The CDR3 loop spans 12 amino acids. The CDR3 protein is CAWSRGEHGYTF. CDR3 DNA: TGTGCCTGGAGTAGGGGGGAACATGGCTACACCTTC.

There are many counts of this clonotype. The rearrangement links TRBV7-9 to TRBJ2-7, with TRBD2 matching 13 bases. Per the germline V gene, CDR1 is SEHNR and CDR2 is FQNEAQ (reference sequence). J was trimmed by 9 bases and V by 4 bases; bases with no gene match: 12. The CDR3 loop spans 16 amino acids. Here the CDR3 DNA reads TGTGCCAGCAGCTCCGACAGGGACCGACTAGCGGGGGGGCAGTACTTC. This translates into CASSSDRDRLAGGQYF.